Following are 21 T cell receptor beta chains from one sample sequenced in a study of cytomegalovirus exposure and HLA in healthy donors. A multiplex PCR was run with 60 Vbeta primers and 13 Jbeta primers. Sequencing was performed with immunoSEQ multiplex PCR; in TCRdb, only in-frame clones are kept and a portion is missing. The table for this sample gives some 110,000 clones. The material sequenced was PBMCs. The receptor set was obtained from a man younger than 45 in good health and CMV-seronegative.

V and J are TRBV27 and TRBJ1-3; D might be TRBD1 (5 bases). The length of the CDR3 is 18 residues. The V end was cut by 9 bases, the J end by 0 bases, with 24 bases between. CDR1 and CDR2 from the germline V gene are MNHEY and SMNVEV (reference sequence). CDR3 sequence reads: CARSRRRQWPLSGNTIYF. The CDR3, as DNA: TGTGCCAGAAGTCGACGTAGACAGTGGCCTCTCTCTGGAAACACCATATATTTT.

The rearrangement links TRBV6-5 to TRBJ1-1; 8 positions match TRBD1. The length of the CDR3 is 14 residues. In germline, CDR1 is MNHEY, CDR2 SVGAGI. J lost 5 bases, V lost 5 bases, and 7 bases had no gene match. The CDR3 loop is CASSVTGGGTEAFF. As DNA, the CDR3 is TGTGCCAGCAGTGTAACAGGGGGAGGAACTGAAGCTTTCTTT.

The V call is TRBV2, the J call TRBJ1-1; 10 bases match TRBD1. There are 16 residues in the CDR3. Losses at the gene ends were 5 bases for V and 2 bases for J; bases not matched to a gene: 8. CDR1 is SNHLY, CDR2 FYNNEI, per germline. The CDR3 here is CASSHPGQGRNTEAFF. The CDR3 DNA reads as TGTGCCAGCAGTCACCCGGGACAGGGGAGAAACACTGAAGCTTTCTTT.

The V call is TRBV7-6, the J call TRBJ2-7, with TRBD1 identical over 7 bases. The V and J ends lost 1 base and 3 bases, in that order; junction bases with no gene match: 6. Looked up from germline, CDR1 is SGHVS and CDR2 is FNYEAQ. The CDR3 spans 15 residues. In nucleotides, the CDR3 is TGTGCCAGCAGCTTAGGACAGGGAGCTCACTACGAGCAGTACTTC. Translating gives CASSLGQGAHYEQYF. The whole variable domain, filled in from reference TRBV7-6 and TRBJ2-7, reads GAGVSQSPRYKVTKRGQDVALRCDPISGHVSLYWYRQALGQGPEFLTYFNYEAQQDKSGLPNDRFSAERPEGSISTLTIQRTEQRDSAMYRCASSLGQGAHYEQYFGPGTRLTVT.

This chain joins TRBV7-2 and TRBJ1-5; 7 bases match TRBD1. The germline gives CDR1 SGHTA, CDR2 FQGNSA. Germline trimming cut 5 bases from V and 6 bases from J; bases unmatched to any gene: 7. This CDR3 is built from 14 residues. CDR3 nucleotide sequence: TGTGCCAGCAGCATCCGACAGGGAACTCAGCCCCAGCATTTT. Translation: CASSIRQGTQPQHF.

The CDR3 region is CASSFSWTGPDTQYF. The DNA for the CDR3 is TGTGCCAGCAGCTTCTCGTGGACAGGACCAGATACGCAGTATTTT. The chain is built from TRBV11-2 and TRBJ2-3; TRBD1 agrees at 7 bases. This CDR3 comprises 15 residues. Germline V gene sequence: CDR1 SGHAT, CDR2 FQNNGV. Trimming took 3 bases from V and 4 from J; bases not matched to a gene: 7.

The CDR3 DNA reads as TGTGCCAGCAGCTCAATCACTAGGGAAGCAGCCAAAAACATTCAGTACTTC. Protein: CASSSITREAAKNIQYF. The rearrangement links TRBV5-5 to TRBJ2-4; possible D gene TRBD2, 5 bases. Germline V gives CDR1 SGHKS, CDR2 YYEKEE (reference sequence). CDR3 length equals 17 residues. V lost 3 bases and J 0 bases, leaving 16 bases between the germline ends.

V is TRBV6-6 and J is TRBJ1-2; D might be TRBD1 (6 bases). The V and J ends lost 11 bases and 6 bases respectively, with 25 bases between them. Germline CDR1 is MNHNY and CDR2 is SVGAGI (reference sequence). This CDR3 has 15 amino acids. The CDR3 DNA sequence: TGTGCCGCCGGGGGGCATGAGGGGCGAACGGATGGCTACACCTTC. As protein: CAAGGHEGRTDGYTF.

The CDR3 nucleotides are TGCGCCAGCAGCTGGGGGACAGGGTCAGTAGGGGAGCTGTTTTTT. This translates into CASSWGTGSVGELFF. The chain joins TRBV5-1 to TRBJ2-2; 9 nucleotides align to TRBD1. The CDR3 loop spans 15 amino acids. The germline V gene encodes CDR1 SGHRS and CDR2 YFSETQ. J was trimmed by 8 bases and V by 3 bases; bases with no gene match: 8.

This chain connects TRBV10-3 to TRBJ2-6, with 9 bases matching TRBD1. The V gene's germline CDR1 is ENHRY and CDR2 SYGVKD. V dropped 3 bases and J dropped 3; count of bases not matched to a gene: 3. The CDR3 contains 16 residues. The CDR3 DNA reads TGTGCCATCAGTGAAACAGGGGGCGGTGGGGCCAACGTCCTGACTTTC. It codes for CAISETGGGGANVLTF.

The CDR3 sequence is CASSPLGIGGRADEQFF. The CDR3 nucleotides are TGTGCCAGCAGCCCCCTTGGAATCGGGGGGCGGGCAGATGAGCAGTTCTTC. This sequence joins TRBV4-2 and TRBJ2-1, with D maybe TRBD2 (7 bases). V was cut by 4 bases and J by 8 bases, with 24 bases left in between. This CDR3 has 17 residues. Germline V gene lookup returns CDR1 LGHNA and CDR2 YNFKEQ.

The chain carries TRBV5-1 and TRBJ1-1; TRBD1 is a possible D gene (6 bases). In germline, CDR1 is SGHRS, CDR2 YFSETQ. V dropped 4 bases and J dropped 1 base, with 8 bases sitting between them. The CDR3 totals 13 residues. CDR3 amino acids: CASSPTGNTEAFF. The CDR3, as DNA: TGCGCCAGCAGCCCGACAGGGAACACTGAAGCTTTCTTT.

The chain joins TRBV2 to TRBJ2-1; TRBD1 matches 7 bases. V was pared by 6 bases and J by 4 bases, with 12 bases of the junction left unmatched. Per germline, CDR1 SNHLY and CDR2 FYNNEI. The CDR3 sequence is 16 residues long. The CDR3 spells CASSLWETGSYNEQFF. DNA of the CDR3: TGTGCCAGCAGCTTGTGGGAGACAGGGTCGTACAATGAGCAGTTCTTC.

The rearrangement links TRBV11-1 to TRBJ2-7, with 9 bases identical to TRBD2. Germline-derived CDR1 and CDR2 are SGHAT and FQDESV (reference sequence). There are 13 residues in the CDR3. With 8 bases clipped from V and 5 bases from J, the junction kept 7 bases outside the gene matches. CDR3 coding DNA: TGTGCCAGCCGGCCCGTAGCGGGGGACGAGCAGTACTTC. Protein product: CASRPVAGDEQYF. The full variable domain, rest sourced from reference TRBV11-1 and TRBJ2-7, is EAEVAQSPRYKITEKSQAVAFWCDPISGHATLYWYRQILGQGPELLVQFQDESVVDDSQLPKDRFSAERLKGVDSTLKIQPAELGDSAMYLCASRPVAGDEQYFGPGTRLTVT.

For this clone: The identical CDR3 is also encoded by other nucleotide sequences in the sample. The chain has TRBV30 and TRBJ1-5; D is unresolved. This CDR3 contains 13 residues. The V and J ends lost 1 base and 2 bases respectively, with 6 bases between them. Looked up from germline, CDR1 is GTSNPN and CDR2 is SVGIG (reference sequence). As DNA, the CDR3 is TGTGCCTGGAGTGCCCAGGGCAATCAGCCCCAGCATTTT. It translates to CAWSAQGNQPQHF.

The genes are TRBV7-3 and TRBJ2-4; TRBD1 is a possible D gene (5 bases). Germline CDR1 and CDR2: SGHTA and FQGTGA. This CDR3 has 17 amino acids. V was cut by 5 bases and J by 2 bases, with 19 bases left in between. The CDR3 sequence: CASSLLQAMLPKNIQYF. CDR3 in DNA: TGTGCCAGCAGCCTACTACAGGCTATGCTACCCAAAAACATTCAGTACTTC. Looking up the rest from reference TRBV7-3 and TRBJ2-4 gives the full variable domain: GAGVSQTPSNKVTEKGKYVELRCDPISGHTALYWYRQSLGQGPEFLIYFQGTGAADDSGLPNDRFFAVRPEGSVSTLKIQRTERGDSAVYLCASSLLQAMLPKNIQYFGAGTRLSVL.

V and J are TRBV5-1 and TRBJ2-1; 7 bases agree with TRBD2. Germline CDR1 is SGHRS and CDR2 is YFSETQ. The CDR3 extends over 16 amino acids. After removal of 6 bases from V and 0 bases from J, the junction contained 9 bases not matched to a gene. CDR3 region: CASIDVGGISYNEQFF. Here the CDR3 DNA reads TGCGCCAGCATCGACGTGGGGGGGATCTCCTACAATGAGCAGTTCTTC.

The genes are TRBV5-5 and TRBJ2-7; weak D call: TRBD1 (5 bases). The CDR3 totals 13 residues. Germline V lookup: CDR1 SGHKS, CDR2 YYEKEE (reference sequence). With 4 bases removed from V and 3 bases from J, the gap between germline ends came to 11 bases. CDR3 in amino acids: CASSPTENYEQYF. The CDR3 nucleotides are TGTGCCAGCAGCCCGACAGAGAACTACGAGCAGTACTTC. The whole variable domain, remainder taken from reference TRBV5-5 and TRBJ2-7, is DAGVTQSPTHLIKTRGQQVTLRCSPISGHKSVSWYQQVLGQGPQFIFQYYEKEERGRGNFPDRFSARQFPNYSSELNVNALLLGDSALYLCASSPTENYEQYFGPGTRLTVT.

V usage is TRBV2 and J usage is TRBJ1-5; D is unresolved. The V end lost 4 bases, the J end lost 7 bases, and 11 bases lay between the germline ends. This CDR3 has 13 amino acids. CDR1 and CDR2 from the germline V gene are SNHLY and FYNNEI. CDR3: CASSADLAQPQHF. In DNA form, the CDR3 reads TGTGCCAGCAGTGCGGACTTAGCCCAGCCCCAGCATTTT. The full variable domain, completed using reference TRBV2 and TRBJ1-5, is EPEVTQTPSHQVTQMGQEVILRCVPISNHLYFYWYRQILGQKVEFLVSFYNNEISEKSEIFDDQFSVERPDGSNFTLKIRSTKLEDSAMYFCASSADLAQPQHFGDGTRLSIL.

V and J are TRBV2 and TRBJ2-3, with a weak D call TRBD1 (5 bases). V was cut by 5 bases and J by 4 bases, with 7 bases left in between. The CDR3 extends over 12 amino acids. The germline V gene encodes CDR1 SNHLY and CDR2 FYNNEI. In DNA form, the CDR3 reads TGTGCCAGCAGTCTAGGGGCAGATACGCAGTATTTT. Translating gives CASSLGADTQYF.

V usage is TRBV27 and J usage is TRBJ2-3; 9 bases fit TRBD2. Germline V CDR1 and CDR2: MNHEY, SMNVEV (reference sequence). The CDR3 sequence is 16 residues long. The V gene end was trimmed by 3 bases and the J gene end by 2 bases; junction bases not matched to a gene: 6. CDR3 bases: TGTGCCAGCAGTTTCTTGGCGGGGGGGCCCACAGATACGCAGTATTTT. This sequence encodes CASSFLAGGPTDTQYF.